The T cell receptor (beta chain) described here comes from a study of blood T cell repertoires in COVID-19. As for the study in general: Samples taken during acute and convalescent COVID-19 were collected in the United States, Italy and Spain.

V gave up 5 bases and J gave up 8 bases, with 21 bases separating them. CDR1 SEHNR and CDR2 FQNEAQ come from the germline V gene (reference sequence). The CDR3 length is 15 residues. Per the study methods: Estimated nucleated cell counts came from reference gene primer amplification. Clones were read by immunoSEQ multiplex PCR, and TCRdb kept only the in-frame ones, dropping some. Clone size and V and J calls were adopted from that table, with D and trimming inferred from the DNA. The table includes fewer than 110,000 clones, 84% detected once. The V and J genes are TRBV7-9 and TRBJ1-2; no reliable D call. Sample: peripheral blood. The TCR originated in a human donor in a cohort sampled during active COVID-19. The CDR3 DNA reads TGTGCCAGCAGCCTATTGACGGGGTATTTGGGGGGCTACACCTTC. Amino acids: CASSLLTGYLGGYTF. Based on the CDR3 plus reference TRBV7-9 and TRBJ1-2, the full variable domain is DTGVSQNPRHKITKRGQNVTFRCDPISEHNRLYWYRQTLGQGPEFLTYFQNEAQLEKSRLLSDRFSAERPKGSFSTLEIQRTEQGDSAMYLCASSLLTGYLGGYTFGSGTRLTVV.